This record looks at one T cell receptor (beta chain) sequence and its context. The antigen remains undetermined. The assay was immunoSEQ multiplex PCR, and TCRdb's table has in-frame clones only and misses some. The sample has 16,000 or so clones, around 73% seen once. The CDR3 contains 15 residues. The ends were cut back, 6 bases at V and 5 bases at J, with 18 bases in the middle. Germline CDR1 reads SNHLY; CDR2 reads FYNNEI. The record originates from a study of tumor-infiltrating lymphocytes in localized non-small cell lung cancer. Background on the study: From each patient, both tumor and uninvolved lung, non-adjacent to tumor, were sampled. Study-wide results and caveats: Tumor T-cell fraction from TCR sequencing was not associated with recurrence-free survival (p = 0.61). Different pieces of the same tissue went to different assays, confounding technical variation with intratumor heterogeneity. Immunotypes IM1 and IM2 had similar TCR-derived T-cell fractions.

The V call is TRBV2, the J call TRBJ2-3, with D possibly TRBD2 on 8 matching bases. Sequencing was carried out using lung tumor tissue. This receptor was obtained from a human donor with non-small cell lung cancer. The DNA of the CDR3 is TGTGCCAGCAGCCAAACAGGGGCGGGGGGAGATACGCAGTATTTT. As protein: CASSQTGAGGDTQYF.